This T cell receptor (beta chain) was sequenced during a study of T-cell reconstitution after alpha-beta-depleted transplantation in children. This CDR3 has 18 residues. Germline CDR1 is SGDLS and CDR2 is YYNGEE. V dropped 0 bases and J dropped 3 bases, with 22 bases sitting between them. A remark on this clonotype: Its antigen is unidentified.

Overall study findings and caveats: Surviving recipient T cells and thymic progenitors produced the high day-60 TCRbeta diversity seen in some patients. There were reportedly several hundred expanded graft clones from which alpha-beta T cells came about two months after transplant. T-cell counts and diversity at one year following transplant were attributed mainly to newly produced T cells.

Preparing the TCRbeta library involved the use of unique molecular identifiers. TCRdb passed the PCR reads through MiXCR, listing each CDR3 protein once. The table shows 500,000 to 750,000 distinct CDR3 sequences, with about an eighth occurring only once. Sequences were derived from PBMCs, mostly from graft donor cells, sampled 360 days after TCRalphabeta/CD19-depleted stem cell transplant. The sequence came from a male patient younger than 18 who had a stem cell transplant for acute myeloid leukemia, so the T cells may come from the graft donor. This chain uses TRBV9 with TRBJ2-7; D is perhaps TRBD2 (7 bases). CDR3 loop: CASSVGGGELPRVYEQYF. The CDR3 DNA reads as TGTGCCAGCAGCGTAGGAGGGGGGGAGCTCCCGAGGGTCTACGAGCAGTACTTC.